This T cell receptor (beta chain) came from a study of PD-1 blockade in classical Hodgkin lymphoma. On the study more broadly: Each patient was given nivolumab 3 mg/kg through a vein every 2 weeks.

Germline-derived CDR1 and CDR2 are SNHLY and FYNNEI. This CDR3 is 13 amino acids long. V was clipped by 7 bases and J by 4 bases, with 11 bases between them. Time point defined: cycle 4 day 1 (C4D1), after about 6 weeks of nivolumab. Autologous stem cell transplantation was followed by relapse in every patient, and brentuximab vedotin exposure varied. Findings and limits, study-wide: With CD4+ cells, TCR diversity rose significantly by C4D1, but not with CD8+ cells. Healthy donors reportedly exceeded newly diagnosed patients in baseline TCR diversity. The baseline diversity of complete responders showed similarity to that of newly diagnosed patients.

A note on this clone: As yet, its antigen is unknown.

The data were produced by immunoSEQ multiplex PCR, yet TCRdb's version contains in-frame clones alone and is incomplete. The table shows under 9,000 clones, with 82% occurring only once. The receptor was derived from a human donor with classical Hodgkin lymphoma. Sequencing was performed on peripheral blood mononuclear cells (PBMCs), taken before the fourth cycle of nivolumab. J is TRBJ1-5 and V is TRBV2; weak D call: TRBD1 (6 bases). This CDR3 reads CASTSGANQPQHF. The DNA for the CDR3 is TGTGCCAGCACCTCAGGGGCGAATCAGCCCCAGCATTTT.